Reported below is one T cell receptor (beta chain). Its specificity is not known. The sample belongs to a study of cytomegalovirus exposure and HLA in healthy donors. Study-level results: With further analysis later on, most CMV-associated TCR beta chains appeared HLA-restricted. One variant, a missense change in DCLRE1C, was linked in a later analysis to TCR beta V- and J-gene trimming.

PCR primers comprised 60 Vbeta and 13 Jbeta primers. As processed by the authors: The count from a later analysis was 79 million or so unique TCR beta chains, some 10 million of them shared. Method: immunoSEQ multiplex PCR; TCRdb's copy keeps in-frame clones and lacks some. From that table come the V and J calls and clone size; the DNA was used to work out D and trimming. The sample holds 150,000 to 200,000 clones, roughly three quarters seen once. The sample consisted of PBMCs. This clonotype originated in a man aged 35-49 years in good health and CMV-seropositive.

CDR3 nucleotide sequence: TGTGCCAGCAGCGAGAATTTCGGCTATGGCTACACCTTC. Protein product: CASSENFGYGYTF. This chain links TRBV9 with TRBJ1-2; D gene uncertain. Germline assignment: CDR1 SGDLS and CDR2 YYNGEE. The CDR3 consists of 13 residues. With 3 bases removed from V and 4 bases from J, the gap between germline ends came to 10 bases.